Detailed here is one T cell receptor beta chain. The clone's antigen remains unknown. Base qualities are not provided; no much larger clone lies one nucleotide away. Focal radiation therapy combined with CTLA-4 blockade (ipilimumab) was tested in patients with chemo-refractory metastatic non-small-cell lung cancer. Based on the germline V gene (reference sequence), the CDR1 and CDR2 sequences are LNHDA and SQIVND. V is clipped by 9 bases and J by 5 bases, and the sequence between their germline boundaries is 7 bases long. CDR3 length: 10 amino acids, cysteine to phenylalanine. Here the CDR3 DNA is all that survives: 30 bases in frame from base 1. Receptor libraries were prepared by the immunoSEQ multiplex PCR assay. TCRdb stores this immuneACCESS table with in-frame sequences only. Part of the clones is absent; in the studies checked, under half of the shortfall reflects unresolved V genes, and no reason is known for the rest. Recorded for this sample are about 97,000 clones; roughly 74% of them occurred a single time. The top ten clonotypes cover 2.8% of the sample.

The data originate from a study of radiotherapy plus CTLA-4 blockade in lung cancer (dated by TCRdb to between 2018 and 2020). For the wider study: Among the enrolled patients, approximately 18% had an objective response, and around 31% reached disease control.

The paper's findings and limits, for the study overall: Early dynamic changes in blood T cell clones, together with increased serum interferon-beta after radiation, were reported as the strongest predictors of response. TCR clones derived from tumors expanded in peripheral blood after treatment with radiotherapy and ipilimumab.

Sample: peripheral blood, taken from a patient treated with radiotherapy plus ipilimumab. The receptor's source is a human donor with non-small cell lung cancer who had a partial response to radiotherapy plus ipilimumab. Some clones in this sample may be carry-over from other donors' samples. The chain is assembled from TRBV19 and TRBJ1-2; the D gene is perhaps TRBD1, from 5 matching bases. The CDR3 amino acid sequence is: CASQGYGYTF. Here is the DNA: TGTGCCAGCCAGGGATATGGCTACACCTTC.